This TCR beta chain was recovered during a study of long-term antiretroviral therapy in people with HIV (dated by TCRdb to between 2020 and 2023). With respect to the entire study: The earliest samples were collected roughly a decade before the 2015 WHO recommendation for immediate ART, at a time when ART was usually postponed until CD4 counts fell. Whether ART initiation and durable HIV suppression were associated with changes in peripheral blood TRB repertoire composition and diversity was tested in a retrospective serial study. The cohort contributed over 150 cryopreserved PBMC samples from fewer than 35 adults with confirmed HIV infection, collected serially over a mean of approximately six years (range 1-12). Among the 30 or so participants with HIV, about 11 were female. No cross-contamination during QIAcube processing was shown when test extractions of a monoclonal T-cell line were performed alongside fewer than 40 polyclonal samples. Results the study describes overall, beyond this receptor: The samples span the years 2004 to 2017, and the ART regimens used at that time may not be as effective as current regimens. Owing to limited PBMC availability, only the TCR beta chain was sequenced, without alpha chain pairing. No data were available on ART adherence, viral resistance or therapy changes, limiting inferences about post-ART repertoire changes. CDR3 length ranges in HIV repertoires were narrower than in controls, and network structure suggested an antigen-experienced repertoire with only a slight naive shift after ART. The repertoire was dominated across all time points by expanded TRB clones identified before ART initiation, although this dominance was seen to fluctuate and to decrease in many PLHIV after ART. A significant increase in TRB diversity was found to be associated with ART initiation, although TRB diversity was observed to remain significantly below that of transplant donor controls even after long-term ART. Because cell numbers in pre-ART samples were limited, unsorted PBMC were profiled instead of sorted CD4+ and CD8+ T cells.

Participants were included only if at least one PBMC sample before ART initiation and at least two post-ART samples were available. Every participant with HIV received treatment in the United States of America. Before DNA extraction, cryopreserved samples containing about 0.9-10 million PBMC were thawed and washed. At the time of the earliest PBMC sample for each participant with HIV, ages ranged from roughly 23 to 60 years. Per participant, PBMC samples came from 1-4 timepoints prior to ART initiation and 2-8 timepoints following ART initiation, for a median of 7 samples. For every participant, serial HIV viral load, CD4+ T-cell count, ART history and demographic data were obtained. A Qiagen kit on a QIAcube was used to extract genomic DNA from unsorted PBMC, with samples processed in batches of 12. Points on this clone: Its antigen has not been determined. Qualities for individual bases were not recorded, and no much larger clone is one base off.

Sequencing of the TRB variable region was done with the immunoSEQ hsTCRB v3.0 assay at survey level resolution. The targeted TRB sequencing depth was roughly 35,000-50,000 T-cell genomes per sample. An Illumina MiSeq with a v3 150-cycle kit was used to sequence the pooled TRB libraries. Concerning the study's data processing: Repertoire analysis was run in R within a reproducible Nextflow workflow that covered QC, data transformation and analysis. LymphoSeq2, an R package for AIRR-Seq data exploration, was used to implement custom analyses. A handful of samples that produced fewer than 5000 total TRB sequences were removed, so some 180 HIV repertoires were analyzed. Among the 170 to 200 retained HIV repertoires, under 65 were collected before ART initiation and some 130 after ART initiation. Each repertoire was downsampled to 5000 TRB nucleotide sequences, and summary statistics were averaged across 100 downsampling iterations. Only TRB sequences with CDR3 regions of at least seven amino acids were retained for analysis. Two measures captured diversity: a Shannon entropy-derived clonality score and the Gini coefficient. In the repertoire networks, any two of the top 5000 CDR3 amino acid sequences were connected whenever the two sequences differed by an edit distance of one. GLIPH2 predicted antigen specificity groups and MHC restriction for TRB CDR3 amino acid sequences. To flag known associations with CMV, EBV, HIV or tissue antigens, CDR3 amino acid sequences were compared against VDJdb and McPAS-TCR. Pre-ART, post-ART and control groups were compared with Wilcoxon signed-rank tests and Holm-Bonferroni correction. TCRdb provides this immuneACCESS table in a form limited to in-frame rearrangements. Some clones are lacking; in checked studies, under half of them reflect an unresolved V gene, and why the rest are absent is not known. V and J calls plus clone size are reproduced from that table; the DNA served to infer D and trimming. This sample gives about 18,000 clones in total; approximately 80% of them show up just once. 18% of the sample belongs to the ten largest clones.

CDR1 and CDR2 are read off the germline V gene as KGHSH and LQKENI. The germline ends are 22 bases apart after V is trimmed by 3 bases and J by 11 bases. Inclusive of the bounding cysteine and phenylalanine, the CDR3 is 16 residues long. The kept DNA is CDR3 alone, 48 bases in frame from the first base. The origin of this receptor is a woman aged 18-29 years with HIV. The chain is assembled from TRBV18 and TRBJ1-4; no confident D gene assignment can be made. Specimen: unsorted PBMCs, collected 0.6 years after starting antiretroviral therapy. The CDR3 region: CASSPTGNPRSEKLFF. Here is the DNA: TGTGCCAGCTCACCTACCGGGAACCCTCGGAGTGAGAAACTGTTTTTT.